The sequence of this T cell receptor (beta chain) was determined in a study of regulatory T cells in long-lasting Graves disease. Study outcomes and limitations: Only a small sample size was used, which may have cut accuracy.

This clonotype was seen a few times. What it binds is not known. Sample time point: persistent/refractory GD, antithyroid drugs over 5 years with positive TRAb. The TCR library used RNA extracted from PBMCs. Patients were enrolled at an endocrinology department in Xi'an, China. TCR beta libraries were built with iRepertoire HTBI primers and Arm-PCR of CDR3 regions. TCRdb independently ran MiXCR on the multiplex PCR reads; one entry per CDR3 protein. This sample carries around 300,000 distinct CDR3 sequences, 22% of them seen once, and the ten largest clones take roughly 56%. The source of this sequence is a female donor with Graves disease. Material: peripheral blood mononuclear cells (PBMCs), obtained when the disease was refractory, from a patient treated with antithyroid drugs.

The CDR3 region is CASSWGGAQYF. CDR3 DNA: TGTGCCAGCAGTTGGGGGGGGGCACAGTACTTC. The chain recombines TRBV6-9 with TRBJ2-4; tentatively, D is TRBD2 (7 bases). CDR1 MNHGY and CDR2 SVAAGI come from the germline V gene. This CDR3 comprises 11 residues. Trimming cost V 4 bases and J 13 bases, with 11 bases left between them.